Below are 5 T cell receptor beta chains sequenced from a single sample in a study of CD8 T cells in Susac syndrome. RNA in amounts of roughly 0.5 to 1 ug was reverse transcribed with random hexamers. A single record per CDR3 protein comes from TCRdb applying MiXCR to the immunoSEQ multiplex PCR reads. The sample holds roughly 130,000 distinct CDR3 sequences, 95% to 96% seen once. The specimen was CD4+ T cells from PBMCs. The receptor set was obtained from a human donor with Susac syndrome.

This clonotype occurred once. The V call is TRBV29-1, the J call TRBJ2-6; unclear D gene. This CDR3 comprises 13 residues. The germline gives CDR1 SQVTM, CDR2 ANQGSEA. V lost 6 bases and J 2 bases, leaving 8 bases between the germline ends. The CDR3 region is CSVAMAGANVLTF. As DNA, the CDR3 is TGCAGCGTAGCAATGGCTGGGGCCAACGTCCTGACTTTC.

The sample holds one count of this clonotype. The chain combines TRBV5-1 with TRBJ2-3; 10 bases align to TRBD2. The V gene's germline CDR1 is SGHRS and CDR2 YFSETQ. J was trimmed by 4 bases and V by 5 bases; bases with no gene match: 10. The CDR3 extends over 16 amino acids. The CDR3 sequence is CASSKGLAGAADTQYF. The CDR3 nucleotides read TGCGCCAGCAGTAAGGGGCTAGCGGGAGCAGCAGATACGCAGTATTTT.

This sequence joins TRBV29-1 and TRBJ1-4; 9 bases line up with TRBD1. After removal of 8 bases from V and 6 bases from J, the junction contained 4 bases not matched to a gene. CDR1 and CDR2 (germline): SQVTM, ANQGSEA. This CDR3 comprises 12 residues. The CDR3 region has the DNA TGCAGCTACAGGGGGCGCGATGAAAAACTGTTTTTT. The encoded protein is CSYRGRDEKLFF.

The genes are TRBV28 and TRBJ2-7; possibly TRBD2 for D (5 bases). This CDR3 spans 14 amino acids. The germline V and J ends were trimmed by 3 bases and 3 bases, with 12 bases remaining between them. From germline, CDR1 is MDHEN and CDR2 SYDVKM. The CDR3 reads CASSFPGVVYEQYF. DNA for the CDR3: TGTGCCAGCAGTTTCCCCGGGGTCGTCTACGAGCAGTACTTC.

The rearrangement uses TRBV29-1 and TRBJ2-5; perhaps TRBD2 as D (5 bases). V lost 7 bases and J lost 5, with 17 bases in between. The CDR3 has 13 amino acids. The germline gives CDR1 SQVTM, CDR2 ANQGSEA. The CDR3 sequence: CSAEGYSTETQYF. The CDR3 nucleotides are TGCAGCGCCGAGGGCTACTCGACGGAGACCCAGTACTTC.